Sequencing of this TCR beta chain was carried out in a study of tumor-infiltrating lymphocytes in localized non-small cell lung cancer. Study-wide results and limits: T-cell fraction did not differ between immunotypes IM1 and IM2.

Assay: immunoSEQ multiplex PCR; the TCRdb copy retains only in-frame clones and omits some. The repertoire has some 17,000 clones, 65% to 80% of them found once; the top ten carry roughly 6.7%. CDR1 and CDR2 (germline): WSHSY, SAAADI. This CDR3 region has 14 residues. V was clipped by 1 base and J by 3 bases, with 9 bases between them. A single count supports this clone. The antigen is not known. This TCR derives from a human donor with non-small cell lung cancer. This sequence joins TRBV10-2 and TRBJ1-1; D remains unclear. The sequenced sample was lung tumor tissue. The CDR3 DNA is TGCGCCAGCAGTGAGTGGGTGGGCGACACTGAAGCTTTCTTT. This encodes CASSEWVGDTEAFF.